The clone carrying this TCR beta chain has ten or more counts. Antigen unknown. This record belongs to a study of Ad26.COV2.S vaccination and SARS-CoV-2 variants. The germline CDR1 and CDR2 sequences are GTSNPN and SVGIG (reference sequence). Trimming removed 2 bases from V and 4 bases from J, with 8 bases in between. The CDR3 length is 13 residues. The sample's treatment: roughly 20 received Ad26.COV2.S at low or high dose, single or two shots; a few received placebo; per-sample allocation not given. Following the first vaccine or placebo injection, samples were taken on day 63. Study-level findings and limits: The analyses of TCR breadth and depth may have understated the size of total T cell responses.

Sequencing was performed with immunoSEQ multiplex PCR; in TCRdb, only in-frame clones are kept and a portion is missing. The sample contains roughly 320,000 clones, more than 75% of which appear only once. The receptor was derived from a person between 18 and 59 years old who received the Ad26.COV2.S COVID-19 vaccine or a placebo. The chain couples TRBV30 to TRBJ1-4; unclear D gene. The sequenced sample was peripheral blood, obtained in a trial of Ad26.COV2.S vaccine versus placebo. The CDR3 DNA sequence: TGTGCCTGGAGTCTACGGGGTAATGAAAAACTGTTTTTT. Its protein is CAWSLRGNEKLFF.